One and the same sample provided the 12 T cell receptor beta chains below, sequenced in a study of blood T cells in healthy people across ages. The authors ran a second PCR of roughly 7 to 11 cycles using a sample-barcoded 5' primer and a J-beta primer mix. MiXCR, applied by TCRdb to the 5' RACE reads, yields one record per CDR3 protein. This table holds 1.2 million to 1.5 million distinct CDR3 sequences, around 42% found once. Sequences were obtained from blood. The source is a woman younger than 30 in good health.

The chain joins TRBV21-1 to TRBJ1-2. TRBV21-1 is a documented pseudogene. This CDR3 region has 13 residues. CDR3 sequence reads: CASSKESLGFYTF. The DNA of the CDR3 is TGTGCCAGCAGCAAAGAAAGTTTAGGCTTCTACACCTTC.

The chain combines TRBV6-1 with TRBJ1-6; TRBD1 might be the D (5 bases). CDR1 is MNHNS and CDR2 is SASEGT in the germline V gene. Trimming stripped 9 bases from V and 4 bases from J, with 10 bases between. There are 13 residues in the CDR3. The DNA of the CDR3 is TGTGCCAGAGGGGATCCATATAATTCACCCCTCCACTTT. It codes for CARGDPYNSPLHF.

This clonotype was seen a few times. This chain joins TRBV27 and TRBJ1-5, with D unclear. Germline V gene lookup returns CDR1 MNHEY and CDR2 SMNVEV (reference sequence). The CDR3 loop spans 14 amino acids. Trimming left V 3 bases short and J 5 bases short, with 11 bases between. CDR3 amino acids: CASSFGENYQPQHF. The CDR3 bases are TGTGCCAGCAGTTTCGGGGAGAACTATCAGCCCCAGCATTTT.

The chain combines TRBV20-1 with TRBJ1-6; no clear D gene. V was clipped by 7 bases and J by 4 bases, with 11 bases between them. The germline CDR1 and CDR2 sequences are DFQATT and SNEGSKA (reference sequence). The CDR3 extends over 13 amino acids. CDR3 residues: CSVRRLYNSPLHF. The CDR3 nucleotides read TGCAGTGTTCGCCGGTTATATAATTCACCCCTCCACTTT.

This clonotype was counted only a few times. V and J are TRBV5-1 and TRBJ2-1; TRBD2 is a possible D gene (5 bases). V gave up 5 bases and J gave up 1 base, with 10 bases separating them. Germline V gives CDR1 SGHRS, CDR2 YFSETQ. The CDR3 sequence is 14 residues long. This CDR3 is CASSREGSYNEQFF. As DNA, the CDR3 is TGCGCCAGCAGTCGGGAAGGGTCCTACAATGAGCAGTTCTTC.

Regarding this clonotype: The junction departs from germline at one end; a sequencing error may be responsible. The V and J genes are TRBV11-2 and TRBJ2-7; 8 bases align to TRBD2. The CDR3 has 11 residues. Per germline, CDR1 SGHAT and CDR2 FQNNGV. This CDR3 reads CAGSLAGEQYF. The CDR3 DNA is TGTGCCGGCAGCTTAGCGGGGGAGCAGTACTTC.

This clonotype occurred a few times. The V call is TRBV29-1, the J call TRBJ1-1; a weak D match, TRBD1 (6 bases). The V and J ends lost 7 bases and 0 bases respectively, with 9 bases between them. This CDR3 region has 12 residues. The V gene's germline CDR1 is SQVTM and CDR2 ANQGSEA. The CDR3 nucleotides read TGCAGCGCTGGACAGCTGAACACTGAAGCTTTCTTT. It translates to CSAGQLNTEAFF.

The chain recombines TRBV30 with TRBJ2-5, with 7 bases matching TRBD2. TRBJ2-7 explains the end of the DNA better; the J call may be wrong. This CDR3 is built from 15 residues. Germline V CDR1 and CDR2: GTSNPN, SVGIG (reference sequence). CDR3 DNA sequence: TGTGCCTGGAACGGGGACTACACACCCGGTAGCGAGCAGTACTTC. It translates to CAWNGDYTPGSEQYF.

Comments on this clonotype: One base away lies a much larger clone, so this may be a sequencing read error. The chain carries TRBV29-1 and TRBJ2-3; tentatively, D is TRBD1 (5 bases). This CDR3 is 14 amino acids long. In germline, CDR1 is SQVTM, CDR2 ANQGSEA. The CDR3 is CSVGYNLHTGTQYF. As DNA, the CDR3 is TGCAGCGTTGGCTACAACCTGCACACAGGTACGCAGTATTTT.

V and J are TRBV5-6 and TRBJ1-5; 8 bases are shared with TRBD1. Germline V gives CDR1 SGHDT, CDR2 YYEEEE. With 1 base clipped from V and 3 bases from J, the junction kept 6 bases outside the gene matches. The CDR3 length is 16 residues. CDR3 in amino acids: CASSLKGTGYNQPQHF. CDR3 bases: TGTGCCAGCAGCTTGAAGGGGACAGGCTACAATCAGCCCCAGCATTTT.

The CDR3 coding sequence is TGTGCCAGCAGCTTCAGGGCGACTGTGAACACTGAAGCTTTCTTT. Its translation is CASSFRATVNTEAFF. This chain uses TRBV7-9 with TRBJ1-1; D is possibly TRBD1 (5 bases). This CDR3 contains 15 residues. Germline CDR1 reads SEHNR; CDR2 reads FQNEAQ (reference sequence). Trimming took 3 bases from V and 0 from J, leaving 11 bases between them.

The chain carries TRBV9 and TRBJ2-3; possibly TRBD1 or TRBD2 for D (5 bases each). V lost 3 bases and J 2 bases, leaving 25 bases between the germline ends. Germline V gene lookup returns CDR1 SGDLS and CDR2 YYNGEE. The CDR3 has 19 residues. CDR3 region: CASSGRDGRINKYTDTQYF. CDR3 coding DNA: TGTGCCAGCAGCGGCCGGGACGGACGAATCAACAAATACACAGATACGCAGTATTTT.